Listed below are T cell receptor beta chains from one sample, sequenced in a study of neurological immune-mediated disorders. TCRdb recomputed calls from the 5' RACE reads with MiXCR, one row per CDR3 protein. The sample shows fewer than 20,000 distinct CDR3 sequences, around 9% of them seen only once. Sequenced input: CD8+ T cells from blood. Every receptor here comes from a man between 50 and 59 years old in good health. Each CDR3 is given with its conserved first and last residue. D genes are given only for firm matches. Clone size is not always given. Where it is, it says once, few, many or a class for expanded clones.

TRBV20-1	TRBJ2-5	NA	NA	CSASLRTVRQETQYF	TGCAGTGCTAGCCTTAGGACTGTACGCCAAGAGACCCAGTACTTC
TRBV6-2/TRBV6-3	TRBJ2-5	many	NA	CASSYGGRAETQYF	TGTGCCAGCAGTTACGGGGGCAGGGCCGAGACCCAGTACTTC
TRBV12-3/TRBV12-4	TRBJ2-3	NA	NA	CASRTSTDTQYF	TGTGCCAGCAGGACAAGCACAGATACGCAGTATTTT
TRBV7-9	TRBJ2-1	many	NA	CASNSEGPYNEQFF	TGTGCCAGCAACTCCGAGGGGCCGTACAATGAGCAGTTCTTC
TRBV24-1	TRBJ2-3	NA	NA	CATSDDTDTQYF	TGTGCCACCAGTGATGACACAGATACGCAGTATTTT
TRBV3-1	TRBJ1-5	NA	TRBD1	CASSQDLNRGNQPQHF	TGTGCCAGCAGCCAAGATTTGAACAGGGGGAATCAGCCCCAGCATTTT
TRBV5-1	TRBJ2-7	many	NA	CASSLLGLLESYEQYF	TGCGCCAGCAGCTTGTTGGGTTTGCTGGAGTCATACGAGCAGTACTTC
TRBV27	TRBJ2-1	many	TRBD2	CASSLLAGGDEQFF	TGTGCCAGCAGTCTACTAGCGGGAGGGGATGAGCAGTTCTTC
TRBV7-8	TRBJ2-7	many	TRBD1	CASSLAFGQARWEQYF	TGTGCCAGCAGCTTAGCATTCGGACAGGCTCGGTGGGAGCAGTACTTC
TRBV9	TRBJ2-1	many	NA	CASSGDENNEQFF	TGTGCCAGCAGCGGGGACGAGAACAATGAGCAGTTCTTC
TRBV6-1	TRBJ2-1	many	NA	CASTLGYNEQFF	TGTGCCAGCACCTTAGGATACAATGAGCAGTTCTTC
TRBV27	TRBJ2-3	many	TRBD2	CATRLAGFTDTQYF	TGTGCCACCAGACTAGCGGGGTTCACAGATACGCAGTATTTT
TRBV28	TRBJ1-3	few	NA	CASSGHDGNTIYF	TGTGCCAGCAGTGGGCACGACGGAAACACCATATATTTT
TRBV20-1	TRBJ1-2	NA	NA	CSATVFTNYGYTF	TGCAGTGCTACCGTTTTCACAAACTATGGCTACACCTTC
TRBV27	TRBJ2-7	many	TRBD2	CASSLSGGNYEQYF	TGTGCCAGCAGTTTGTCGGGAGGTAACTACGAGCAGTACTTC
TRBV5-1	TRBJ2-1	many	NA	CASSKGEGGDEQFF	TGCGCCAGCAGCAAGGGGGAGGGGGGGGATGAGCAGTTCTTC
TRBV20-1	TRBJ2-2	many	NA	CSARDFRESATGELFF	TGCAGTGCTAGAGATTTTCGGGAGTCCGCGACCGGGGAGCTGTTTTTT
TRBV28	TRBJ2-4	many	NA	CASGWSGNIQYF	TGTGCCAGTGGATGGAGTGGAAACATTCAGTACTTC
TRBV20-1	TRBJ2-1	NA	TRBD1	CSAPPGQGRNEQFF	TGCAGTGCTCCTCCGGGACAGGGGAGGAATGAGCAGTTCTTC
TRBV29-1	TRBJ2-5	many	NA	CSVGGGETQYF	TGCAGCGTAGGAGGAGGGGAGACCCAGTACTTC
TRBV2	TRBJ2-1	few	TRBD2	CASSLAGGNYNEQFF	TGTGCCAGCAGTTTAGCGGGAGGAAATTACAATGAGCAGTTCTTC
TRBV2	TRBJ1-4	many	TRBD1	CASSEDRVFEKLFF	TGTGCCAGCAGTGAGGACAGGGTTTTTGAAAAACTGTTTTTT
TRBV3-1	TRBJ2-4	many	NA	CASSQTGTSNINF	TGTGCCAGCAGCCAAACCGGGACATCTAATATCAACTTC
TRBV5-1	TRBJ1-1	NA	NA	CASSLRALGDTEAFF	TGCGCCAGCAGCTTGAGAGCATTGGGGGACACTGAAGCTTTCTTT
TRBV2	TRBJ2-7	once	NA	CASSEARGGEQYF	TGTGCCAGCAGTGAAGCTCGGGGAGGAGAGCAGTACTTC
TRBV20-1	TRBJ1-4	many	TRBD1	CSARDLTGGTNEKLFF	TGCAGTGCTAGAGATCTCACAGGGGGTACTAATGAAAAACTGTTTTTT
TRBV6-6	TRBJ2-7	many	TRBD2	CASSYPGLAGVSEQYF	TGTGCCAGCAGTTACCCAGGACTAGCGGGAGTATCCGAGCAGTACTTC
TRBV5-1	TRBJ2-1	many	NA	CASSLRVQNNEQFF	TGCGCCAGCAGCTTGAGGGTACAGAACAATGAGCAGTTCTTC
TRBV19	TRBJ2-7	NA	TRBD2	CASSMSLSGSYEQYF	TGTGCCAGTAGTATGTCCCTCAGCGGGAGCTACGAGCAGTACTTC
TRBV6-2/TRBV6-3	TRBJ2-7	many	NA	CASSYLDGSSYEQYF	TGTGCCAGCAGTTACTTGGATGGGAGCTCCTACGAGCAGTACTTC
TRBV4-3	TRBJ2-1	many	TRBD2	CASSHPPVAGDYNEQFF	TGCGCCAGCAGCCATCCCCCTGTAGCGGGAGATTACAATGAGCAGTTCTTC
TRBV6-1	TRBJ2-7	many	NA	CASSEVLSGANEQYF	TGTGCCAGCAGTGAAGTTTTGTCAGGGGCCAACGAGCAGTACTTC
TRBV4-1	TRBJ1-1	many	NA	CASSQEARNTEAFF	TGCGCCAGCAGCCAAGAGGCTAGGAACACTGAAGCTTTCTTT
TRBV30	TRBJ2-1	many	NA	CAGGDSYEQFF	TGTGCCGGGGGGGACAGCTATGAGCAGTTCTTC
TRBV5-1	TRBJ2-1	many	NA	CASSLPTDEQFF	TGCGCCAGCAGCTTGCCCACCGATGAGCAGTTCTTC
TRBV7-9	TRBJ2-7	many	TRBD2	CASSTSSGSYEQYF	TGTGCCAGCAGCACCTCTAGCGGATCCTACGAGCAGTACTTC
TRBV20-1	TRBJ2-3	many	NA	CSARDPYRPDTQYF	TGCAGTGCTAGAGACCCCTACCGTCCAGATACGCAGTATTTT
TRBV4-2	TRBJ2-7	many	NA	CASSQPPGGLPEQYF	TGTGCCAGCAGCCAACCCCCCGGGGGCCTCCCTGAGCAGTACTTC
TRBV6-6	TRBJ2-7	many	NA	CASRSGLASYEQYF	TGTGCCAGCAGATCAGGACTGGCGTCCTACGAGCAGTACTTC
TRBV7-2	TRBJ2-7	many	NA	CASSLDPRVSSYEQYF	TGTGCCAGCAGCCTAGACCCCAGGGTGTCATCCTACGAGCAGTACTTC
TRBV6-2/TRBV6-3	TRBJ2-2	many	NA	CASSSGENGELFF	TGTGCCAGCAGTTCGGGGGAGAACGGGGAGCTGTTTTTT
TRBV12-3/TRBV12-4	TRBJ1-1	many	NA	CASSFLTGGTEAFF	TGTGCCAGCAGTTTCCTGACAGGAGGCACTGAAGCTTTCTTT
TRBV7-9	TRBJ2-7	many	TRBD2	CASSLSGRSSYEQYF	TGTGCCAGCAGCCTAAGCGGGAGGAGCTCCTACGAGCAGTACTTC
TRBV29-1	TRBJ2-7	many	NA	CSVRIGGEQYF	TGCAGCGTTCGAATCGGCGGAGAGCAGTACTTC
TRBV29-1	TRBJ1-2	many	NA	CSVEDRSAGPYYYGYTF	TGCAGCGTTGAAGATCGGTCAGCCGGTCCGTACTACTATGGCTACACCTTC